The present T cell receptor (beta chain) was sequenced within a study of blood T cell repertoires in COVID-19. Study at large: The samples span acute and convalescent COVID-19 from the United States, Italy and Spain. PBMCs, B-cell-depleted T cells, or T cells provided the cDNA or gDNA that made up the material.

Germline V CDR1 and CDR2: SGHTA, FQGNSA. V was clipped by 4 bases and J by 7 bases; unmatched bases: 13. The CDR3 spans 16 residues. The Seattle site enrolled patients during active infection and followed them longitudinally. In the original processing: Amplification with reference gene primers provided the estimates of nucleated cell counts. Profiled with immunoSEQ multiplex PCR; TCRdb holds only in-frame clones, not every one. The DNA gave D and trimming, while V, J and clone size come from that table. The sample holds roughly 350,000 clones, 87% seen once. The TCR comes from a woman between 50 and 59 years old with COVID-19, enrolled during active disease. The chain joins TRBV7-2 to TRBJ2-7, with 10 nucleotides matching TRBD1. Sample: peripheral blood. CDR3 residues: CASSSPPGQGPREQYF. Written as DNA, the CDR3 is TGTGCCAGCAGCTCTCCTCCGGGACAGGGGCCTCGGGAGCAGTACTTC.